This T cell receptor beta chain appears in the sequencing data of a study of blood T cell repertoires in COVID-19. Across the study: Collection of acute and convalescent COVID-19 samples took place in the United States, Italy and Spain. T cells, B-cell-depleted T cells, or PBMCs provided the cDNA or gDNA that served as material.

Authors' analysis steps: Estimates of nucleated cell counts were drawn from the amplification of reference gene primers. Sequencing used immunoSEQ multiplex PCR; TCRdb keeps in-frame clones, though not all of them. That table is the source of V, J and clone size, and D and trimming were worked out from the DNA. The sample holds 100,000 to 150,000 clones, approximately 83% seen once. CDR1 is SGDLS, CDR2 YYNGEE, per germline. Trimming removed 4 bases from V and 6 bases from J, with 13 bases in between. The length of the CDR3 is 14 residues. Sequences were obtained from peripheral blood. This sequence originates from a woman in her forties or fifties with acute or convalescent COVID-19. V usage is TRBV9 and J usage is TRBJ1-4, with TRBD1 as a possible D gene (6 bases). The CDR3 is CASSPTGLDEKLFF. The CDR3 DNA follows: TGTGCCAGCAGCCCGACAGGCCTTGATGAAAAACTGTTTTTT.